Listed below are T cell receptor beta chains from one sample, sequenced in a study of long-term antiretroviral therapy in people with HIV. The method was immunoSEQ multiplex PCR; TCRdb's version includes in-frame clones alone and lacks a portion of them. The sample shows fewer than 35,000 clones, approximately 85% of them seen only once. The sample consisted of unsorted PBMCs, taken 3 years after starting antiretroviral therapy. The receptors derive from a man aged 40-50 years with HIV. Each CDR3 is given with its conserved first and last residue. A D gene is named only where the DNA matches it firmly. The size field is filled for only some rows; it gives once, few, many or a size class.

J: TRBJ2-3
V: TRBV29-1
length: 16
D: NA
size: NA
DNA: TGCAGCGTTGATCAAACAGGTCAACCTAGCACAGATACGCAGTATTTT
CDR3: CSVDQTGQPSTDTQYF

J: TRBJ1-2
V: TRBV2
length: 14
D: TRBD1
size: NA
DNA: TGTGCCAGCAGAGAAGGACAGGGGTACTATGGCTACACCTTC
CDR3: CASREGQGYYGYTF

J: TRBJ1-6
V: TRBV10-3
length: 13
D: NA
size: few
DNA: TGTGCCATCAGTGAGCCTGGGAATTCACCCCTCCACTTT
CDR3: CAISEPGNSPLHF

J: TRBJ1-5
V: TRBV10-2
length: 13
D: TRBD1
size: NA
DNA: TGCGCCATCGCGACAGGGCAGGCTCAGCCCCAGCATTTT
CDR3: CAIATGQAQPQHF

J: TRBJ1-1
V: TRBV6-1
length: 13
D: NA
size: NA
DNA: TGTGCCGGGTCTCTCCAGGAGAACACTGAAGCTTTCTTT
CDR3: CAGSLQENTEAFF

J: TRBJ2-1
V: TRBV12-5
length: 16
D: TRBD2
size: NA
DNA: TGTGCTAGTGGTCCCCGGGGAGCGGGAGGCCTCAATGAGCAGTTCTTC
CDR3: CASGPRGAGGLNEQFF

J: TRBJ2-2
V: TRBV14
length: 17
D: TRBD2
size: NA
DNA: TGTGCCAGCAGCCACTCTAGCGGGCTCGGGGCCACCGGGGAGCTGTTTTTT
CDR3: CASSHSSGLGATGELFF

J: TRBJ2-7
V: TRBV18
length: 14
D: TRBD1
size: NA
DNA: TGTGCCAGCTCACCGGACAGGGAGTTAGACGAGCAGTACTTC
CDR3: CASSPDRELDEQYF

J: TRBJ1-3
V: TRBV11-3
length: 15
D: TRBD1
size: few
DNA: TGTGCCAGCAACCAAAGGGGGACAGATGGAAACACCATATATTTT
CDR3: CASNQRGTDGNTIYF

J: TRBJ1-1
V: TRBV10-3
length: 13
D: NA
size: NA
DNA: TGTGCCATCACCCCCGATGCGAACACTGAAGCTTTCTTT
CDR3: CAITPDANTEAFF

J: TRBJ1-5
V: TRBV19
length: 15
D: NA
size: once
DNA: TGTGCCACCAAGGACACAGGGCATAGCAATCAGCCCCAGCATTTT
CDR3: CATKDTGHSNQPQHF

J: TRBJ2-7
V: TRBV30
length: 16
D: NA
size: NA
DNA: TGTGCCTGGAGTTGGGACCCTAGCGCCACTTCCTACGAGCAGTACTTC
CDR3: CAWSWDPSATSYEQYF

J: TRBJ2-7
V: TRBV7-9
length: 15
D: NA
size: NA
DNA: TGTGCCAGCAGCCCGGCCTCAAAGGGATACTACGAGCAGTACTTC
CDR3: CASSPASKGYYEQYF

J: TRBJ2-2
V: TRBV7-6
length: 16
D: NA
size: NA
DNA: TGTGCCAGCAGCTTAGAACCTATGGGGGTCACCGGGGAGCTGTTTTTT
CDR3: CASSLEPMGVTGELFF

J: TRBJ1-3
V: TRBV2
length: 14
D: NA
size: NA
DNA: TGTGCCAGCAGCTTACAGGGTTCTGGAAACACCATATATTTT
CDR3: CASSLQGSGNTIYF

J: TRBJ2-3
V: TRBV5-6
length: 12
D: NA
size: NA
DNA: TGTGCCAGCAGCTTGGAGGGAACTACGCAGTATTTT
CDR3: CASSLEGTTQYF

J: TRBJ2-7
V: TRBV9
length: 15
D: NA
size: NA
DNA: TGTGCCAGCAGCGGTCCGGACCAGGTGACGGACGAGCAGTACTTC
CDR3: CASSGPDQVTDEQYF